This entry lists 10 T cell receptor beta chains sequenced from one sample in a study of tumor and adjacent non-tumor tissue in lung cancer. A modified ARM-PCR protocol with three rounds of nested PCR amplified TCRbeta. MiXCR was run by TCRdb on the multiplex PCR reads, yielding one entry per CDR3 protein. Of about 76,000 distinct CDR3 sequences in the sample, under 70% were seen once. No cell sorting was done before RNA was extracted from the tissue. Sequencing used lung tumor tissue. These receptors all stem from a woman in her 70s with non-small cell lung cancer.

This clonotype was seen many times. This sequence joins TRBV7-8 and TRBJ2-7; 7 bases align to TRBD2. The J segment lost 4 bases and the V segment lost 2 bases, leaving 20 bases of the junction unmatched. Germline CDR1 is SGHVS and CDR2 is FQNEAQ. The CDR3 runs to 19 residues. The CDR3 DNA sequence: TGTGCCAGCAGCTTAACATTAGGTCTGGGACTATCTGAATTATACGAGCAGTACTTC. It is translated as CASSLTLGLGLSELYEQYF.

V and J are TRBV4-1 and TRBJ1-5; TRBD1 is a possible D gene (5 bases). The CDR3 has 16 amino acids. Germline assignment: CDR1 MGHRA and CDR2 YSYEKL. V was clipped by 4 bases and J by 0 bases, with 13 bases between them. CDR3 in DNA: TGCGCCAGCAGCCTTAGACAGTCCTTTAGCAATCAGCCCCAGCATTTT. Translation gives CASSLRQSFSNQPQHF.

V is TRBV28 and J is TRBJ1-4; D uncertain. Germline V gene lookup returns CDR1 MDHEN and CDR2 SYDVKM. CDR3 size: 14 residues. The DNA for the CDR3 is TGTGCGAGCTGTTACAGTGCAACTAATGAAAAACTGTTTTTT. It translates to CASCYSATNEKLFF.

This clonotype occurred many times. A much larger clonotype is one base distant, so this may be a read error. The chain links TRBV11-1 to TRBJ2-1; D not certain. This CDR3 spans 14 amino acids. CDR1 is SGHAT, CDR2 FQDESV, per germline (reference sequence). V lost 8 bases and J 1 base, leaving 12 bases between the germline ends. This CDR3 reads CASAPGRSYNEQFF. CDR3 bases: TGTGCCAGCGCCCCCGGGCGGTCCTACAATGAGCAGTTCTTC.

This clonotype was seen just once. Since no conserved phenylalanine or tryptophan closes the CDR3, a read error is the likely cause. This chain links TRBV6-1 with TRBJ2-6, with 7 bases identical to TRBD1. This CDR3 is 14 amino acids long. The germline CDR1 and CDR2 sequences are MNHNS and SASEGT. The CDR3 protein is CASRGGSGDNVLTL. CDR3 bases: TGTGCCAGCAGAGGGGGCTCTGGGGACAACGTCCTGACTCTC.

The chain employs TRBV12-3 or TRBV12-4 and TRBJ2-3; 7 bases fit TRBD2. The CDR3 loop spans 14 amino acids. Unmatched junction bases numbered 11, after V lost 9 bases and J lost 5 bases. CDR3 DNA sequence: TGTGCCAGTGCCCGGGGGGAGTACATAGATACGCAGTATTTT. Protein product: CASARGEYIDTQYF.

A word on this clonotype: This sequence may be a read error, since a much larger clone differs from it by one base. This chain uses TRBV30 with TRBJ1-3; a weak D match, TRBD1 (6 bases). CDR3 length equals 14 residues. Between the trimmed V and J ends, which lost 8 bases and 3 bases, there was a span of 17 bases. Per germline, CDR1 GTSNPN and CDR2 SVGIG (reference sequence). The DNA for the CDR3 is TGTGCCGGGGGGCAGGTGGAATTTGGAAACACCATATATTTT. Amino acids: CAGGQVEFGNTIYF.

Remarks on this clonotype: Sequence at one end of the junction differs from germline and may be a read error. The CDR3 here is CTSRENEKLFF. The CDR3 nucleotides are TGCACCAGTAGGGAGAATGAAAAACTGTTTTTT. The V gene is TRBV6-5, the J gene TRBJ1-4; no definite D call. Germline CDR1 reads MNHEY; CDR2 reads SVGAGI. The CDR3 length is 11 residues.

On this clonotype: This may be a read error: a much more frequent sequence differs by one nucleotide. Because it lacks the conserved phenylalanine or tryptophan at the end, this CDR3 is likely a read error. The CDR3 DNA reads as TGTGCCAGCAGTGACTCGAGCAGGGGCACTGAAGCTTTCTCT. It translates to CASSDSSRGTEAFS. The V gene is TRBV6-4, the J gene TRBJ1-1; maybe TRBD1 (6 bases). Trimming removed 0 bases at V and 4 bases at J, with 9 bases between. The CDR3 is 14 residues long. Germline V lookup: CDR1 MRHNA, CDR2 SNTAGT.

Worth noting for this clonotype: It is likely a read error, because the conserved phenylalanine at the end of the CDR3 is missing. The rearrangement uses TRBV11-3 and TRBJ2-1; weak D call: TRBD1 (5 bases). CDR1 SGHNT and CDR2 YENEEA come from the germline V gene. The CDR3 covers 14 residues. CDR3 region: CASSLDPDMNEQFY. As DNA, the CDR3 is TGTGCGAGCAGCTTAGATCCGGACATGAATGAGCAGTTCTAC.